The 32 T cell receptor beta chains listed next were all sequenced from one sample in a study of CD8 T cells in ankylosing spondylitis. Study conclusions and caveats: Blood from ankylosing spondylitis patients appeared to carry a characteristic roughly eight-variant TCR beta motif.

TCRdb used MiXCR to reprocess the 5' RACE reads, holding one entry per CDR3 protein. The repertoire holds approximately 540,000 distinct CDR3 sequences, roughly 12% seen once, with approximately 6.3% in the top ten. Antigens of these TCRs are unknown. The sequencing input was blood, either unsorted or a sorted T cell fraction (not recorded which). Receptors were obtained from a male donor with ankylosing spondylitis.

This clonotype came up many times. This rearrangement joins TRBV5-1 to TRBJ1-1; 7 positions agree with TRBD1. CDR1 is SGHRS and CDR2 is YFSETQ in the germline V gene. With 4 bases clipped from V and 1 base from J, the junction kept 10 bases outside the gene matches. The CDR3 spans 16 residues. CDR3 protein: CASSHDRAGGNTEAFF. The CDR3 DNA reads TGCGCCAGCAGCCACGACAGGGCGGGCGGGAACACTGAAGCTTTCTTT. The full variable domain, rest sourced from reference TRBV5-1 and TRBJ1-1, is KAGVTQTPRYLIKTRGQQVTLSCSPISGHRSVSWYQQTPGQGLQFLFEYFSETQRNKGNFPGRFSGRQFSNSRSEMNVSTLELGDSALYLCASSHDRAGGNTEAFFGQGTRLTVV.

There are a few counts of this clonotype. The rearrangement joins TRBV7-9 to TRBJ2-7; the D call may be TRBD1 or TRBD2 (5 bases each). The CDR3 is 13 amino acids. Germline-derived CDR1 and CDR2 are SEHNR and FQNEAQ (reference sequence). V lost 4 bases, J lost 4 bases, and 11 bases lay in between. The CDR3 region has the DNA TGTGCCAGCAGCTCGAGGGGATGGTACGAGCAGTACGTC. Amino acids: CASSSRGWYEQYV.

V and J are TRBV12-3 or TRBV12-4 and TRBJ2-1, with D possibly being TRBD2 (6 bases). The CDR3 consists of 16 residues. Trimming stripped 5 bases from V and 4 bases from J, with 18 bases between. DNA for the CDR3: TGTGCCAGCAGTCAAAGTTGGGTAGCGGTATACAATGAGCAGTTCTTC. As protein: CASSQSWVAVYNEQFF.

This clonotype was picked up a small number of times. The chain uses TRBV2 and TRBJ1-5; D is unclear. The CDR3 totals 15 residues. V was cut by 3 bases and J by 7 bases, with 16 bases left in between. The V gene's germline CDR1 is SNHLY and CDR2 FYNNEI. The CDR3 here is CASSDYGAPGQPQHF. The CDR3, as DNA: TGTGCCAGCAGTGACTACGGAGCTCCGGGGCAGCCCCAGCATTTT.

Only a few counts were recorded for this clonotype. The CDR3 is CASSLSGRGFTDTQYF. The CDR3 bases are TGTGCCAGCAGCTTAAGTGGTAGGGGATTCACAGATACGCAGTATTTT. The V call is TRBV7-8, the J call TRBJ2-3; tentatively, D is TRBD1 (5 bases). V was pared by 2 bases and J by 2 bases, with 14 bases between. The germline CDR1 and CDR2 sequences are SGHVS and FQNEAQ. The CDR3 is 16 amino acids.

This clonotype showed up just a few times. V and J are TRBV29-1 and TRBJ1-2; TRBD1 matches 10 bases. The CDR3 is 13 amino acids. Looked up from germline, CDR1 is SQVTM and CDR2 is ANQGSEA. Trimming removed 4 bases from V and 3 bases from J; junction bases left unmatched: 2. The CDR3 protein is CSVGGTGDYGYTF. The CDR3 bases are TGCAGCGTTGGAGGGACAGGGGACTATGGCTACACCTTC. Together with reference TRBV29-1 and TRBJ1-2, the CDR3 gives the full variable domain: SAVISQKPSRDICQRGTSLTIQCQVDSQVTMMFWYRQQPGQSLTLIATANQGSEATYESGFVIDKFPISRPNLTFSTLTVSNMSPEDSSIYLCSVGGTGDYGYTFGSGTRLTVV.

V and J are TRBV7-9 and TRBJ1-2; 7 positions match TRBD1. The junction had 5 bases not matched to a gene; V was cut back by 6 bases and J by 7 bases. Germline lookup yields CDR1 SEHNR and CDR2 FQNEAQ (reference sequence). The CDR3 has 12 amino acids. The CDR3 coding sequence is TGTGCCAGCAGGGCAGACAGGGCTGGCTACACCTTC. Its protein product is CASRADRAGYTF.

This chain joins TRBV7-2 and TRBJ2-3; 11 bases fit TRBD2. CDR3 length: 15 amino acids. From germline, CDR1 is SGHTA and CDR2 FQGNSA. V lost 6 bases to trimming and J lost 5 bases; unmatched junction nucleotides: 7. CDR3 DNA: TGTGCCAGCAGTCTTAGCGGGAGGGGTATAGATACGCAGTATTTT. This codes for CASSLSGRGIDTQYF.

This rearrangement joins TRBV29-1 to TRBJ1-1; maybe TRBD1 (5 bases). Trimming took off 7 bases at V and 5 bases at J, with 14 bases between the two ends. The CDR3 totals 12 residues. CDR1 and CDR2 from the germline V gene are SQVTM and ANQGSEA. CDR3 nucleotides: TGCAGCGGGGACCGCGGCGAGACTGAAGCTTTCTTT. This sequence encodes CSGDRGETEAFF.

This clonotype has a handful of counts. The rearrangement joins TRBV6-1 to TRBJ1-5; TRBD1 is a possible D gene (6 bases). The CDR3 has 14 amino acids. Trimming pared 6 bases from V and 4 bases from J, leaving 13 bases between. CDR1 is MNHNS and CDR2 is SASEGT in the germline V gene. The CDR3 nucleotides are TGTGCCAGCAGGGAGAACAGGGAAAATCAGCCCCAGCATTTT. Its protein is CASRENRENQPQHF.

V is TRBV11-2 and J is TRBJ1-1, with D possibly being TRBD1 (6 bases). Germline V lookup: CDR1 SGHAT, CDR2 FQNNGV. This CDR3 spans 14 amino acids. The V end was cut by 6 bases, the J end by 0 bases, with 11 bases between. CDR3 amino acids: CASRRTVMNTEAFF. Written as DNA, the CDR3 is TGTGCCAGCAGACGGACAGTCATGAACACTGAAGCTTTCTTT.

The gene calls are TRBV7-2 and TRBJ2-1, with 8 bases fitting TRBD1. Germline trimming cut 3 bases from V and 5 bases from J; bases unmatched to any gene: 6. This CDR3 comprises 15 residues. Per the germline V gene, CDR1 is SGHTA and CDR2 is FQGNSA. This CDR3 reads CASSFGDRSNNEQFF. The CDR3 nucleotides read TGTGCCAGCAGCTTCGGGGACAGGTCTAACAATGAGCAGTTCTTC.

The chain joins TRBV20-1 to TRBJ2-5, with 10 positions matching TRBD2. V shed 4 bases, J shed 3 bases, and the junction held 11 bases outside the gene matches. Germline V gene data show CDR1 as DFQATT and CDR2 as SNEGSKA (reference sequence). The CDR3 totals 16 residues. CDR3 in amino acids: CSATARLAGVKETQYF. CDR3 bases: TGCAGTGCTACCGCCCGTCTAGCGGGAGTAAAAGAGACCCAGTACTTC.

The genes are TRBV21-1 and TRBJ1-5. TRBV21-1 is assigned pseudogene status. The CDR3 is 15 residues long. CDR3 in amino acids: CASSKTGRPNQPQHF. In DNA, the CDR3 is TGTGCCAGCAGCAAAACCGGCAGGCCCAATCAGCCCCAGCATTTT.

This clonotype was detected many times. The chain employs TRBV20-1 and TRBJ2-1; 13 nucleotides match TRBD2. This CDR3 spans 14 amino acids. CDR1 DFQATT and CDR2 SNEGSKA come from the germline V gene (reference sequence). V lost 4 bases and J lost 7; bases outside the gene matches: 4. The CDR3 loop is CSATRTSGGNEQFF. CDR3 DNA sequence: TGCAGTGCTACCCGGACTAGCGGGGGTAATGAGCAGTTCTTC.

In the case of this clonotype: A much larger clone sits a single nucleotide away, making a read error possible. The V gene is TRBV20-1, the J gene TRBJ2-1; possible D gene TRBD2, 5 bases. Germline lookup yields CDR1 DFQATT and CDR2 SNEGSKA (reference sequence). This CDR3 region has 15 residues. CDR3: CSASRASSDYNEQLF. The CDR3 DNA follows: TGCAGTGCTAGTCGAGCTAGCAGCGACTACAATGAGCAGCTCTTC.

This clonotype showed up just a few times. The chain combines TRBV20-1 with TRBJ2-7; 9 bases match TRBD2. The CDR3 extends over 14 amino acids. With 2 bases clipped from V and 5 bases from J, the junction kept 7 bases outside the gene matches. CDR1 DFQATT and CDR2 SNEGSKA come from the germline V gene (reference sequence). The CDR3 here is CSARRGAGGNEQYF. The CDR3 nucleotides read TGCAGTGCTAGACGGGGAGCGGGAGGAAACGAGCAGTACTTC.

There are a few counts of this clonotype. V usage is TRBV10-3 and J usage is TRBJ2-3; 7 positions agree with TRBD2. The germline V gene has CDR1 ENHRY and CDR2 SYGVKD. The CDR3 contains 16 residues. The ends lost 0 bases at V and 5 bases at J; junction bases unmatched: 8. CDR3 residues: CAISESMASGIDTQYF. CDR3 sequence (DNA): TGTGCCATCAGTGAGTCGATGGCTAGCGGAATAGATACGCAGTATTTT.

This clonotype was seen a few times. The genes are TRBV14 and TRBJ2-7; 13 bases agree with TRBD2. V trimming: 4 bases; J trimming: 0 bases; junction bases outside the gene matches: 3. There are 16 residues in the CDR3. The V gene's germline CDR1 is SGHDN and CDR2 FVKESK. CDR3 DNA sequence: TGTGCCAGCAGCCCCGGGACTAGCGGGACCTCCTACGAGCAGTACTTC. Translation: CASSPGTSGTSYEQYF.

This clonotype was seen more than once but under ten times. The chain couples TRBV12-3 or TRBV12-4 to TRBJ2-2; TRBD2 aligns across 11 bases. With 3 bases clipped from V and 5 bases from J, the junction kept 5 bases outside the gene matches. The CDR3 loop spans 16 amino acids. The CDR3 DNA sequence: TGTGCCAGCAGTTTGACTAGCGGGATAGGAACCGGGGAGCTGTTTTTT. It is translated as CASSLTSGIGTGELFF.

The V and J genes are TRBV6-2 or TRBV6-3 and TRBJ2-3, with D perhaps TRBD2 (5 bases). This CDR3 region has 21 residues. Trimming removed 0 bases from V and 1 base from J, with 26 bases in between. Germline lookup yields CDR1 MNHEY and CDR2 SVGEGT. CDR3: CASSYSGYYQVGANGTDTQYF. Here the CDR3 DNA reads TGTGCCAGCAGTTACTCGGGTTATTACCAGGTGGGAGCAAACGGCACAGATACGCAGTATTTT.

The CDR3 DNA sequence: TGCAGTGCTAGAGATCTTCGGGAAGGGAGCACAGATACGCAGTATTTT. Protein: CSARDLREGSTDTQYF. The rearrangement links TRBV20-1 to TRBJ2-3, with D maybe TRBD2 (5 bases). V was pared by 0 bases and J by 0 bases, with 13 bases between. This CDR3 contains 16 residues. Germline CDR1 reads DFQATT; CDR2 reads SNEGSKA (reference sequence).

The chain carries TRBV5-1 and TRBJ2-1; TRBD2 matches 11 bases. V dropped 4 bases and J dropped 4; count of bases not matched to a gene: 7. The CDR3 is made up of 16 amino acids. Looked up from germline, CDR1 is SGHRS and CDR2 is YFSETQ. The CDR3 is CASSVSGTSGYNEQFF. Here the CDR3 DNA reads TGCGCCAGCAGCGTCTCCGGGACTAGCGGTTACAATGAGCAGTTCTTC.

This clonotype was observed a handful of times. The chain employs TRBV30 and TRBJ2-3; 8 nucleotides agree with TRBD2. Germline V lookup: CDR1 GTSNPN, CDR2 SVGIG (reference sequence). V gave up 3 bases and J gave up 7 bases; unmatched junction bases: 12. The CDR3 loop spans 15 amino acids. As DNA, the CDR3 is TGTGCCTGGAGCACCGGGGGGGGAGCTAGGAATACGCAGTATTTT. Translating gives CAWSTGGGARNTQYF.

This clonotype turned up a few times. The J gene is TRBJ2-2, the V gene TRBV5-1, with 8 bases lining up with TRBD1. With V trimmed by 3 bases and J by 5 bases, 6 bases remained unmatched. Germline V gene data show CDR1 as SGHRS and CDR2 as YFSETQ. The CDR3 loop spans 15 amino acids. CDR3 in DNA: TGCGCCAGCAGCTCAATGGGACAGGATACCGGGGAGCTGTTTTTT. Its protein is CASSSMGQDTGELFF.

The V and J genes are TRBV7-9 and TRBJ2-7; D tentatively fits TRBD1 or TRBD2 (5 bases each). V was trimmed by 2 bases and J by 7 bases, leaving 15 bases between them. Germline lookup yields CDR1 SEHNR and CDR2 FQNEAQ (reference sequence). This CDR3 comprises 14 residues. CDR3 bases: TGTGCCAGCAGCTTAAATGGGGGTAGTGGAGAGCAGTACGTC. This translates into CASSLNGGSGEQYV.

This clonotype was observed a handful of times. The chain joins TRBV12-3 or TRBV12-4 to TRBJ2-1; TRBD2 aligns across 10 bases. This CDR3 contains 15 residues. The J segment lost 3 bases and the V segment lost 6 bases, leaving 5 bases of the junction unmatched. Written as DNA, the CDR3 is TGTGCCAGCAGAAAACTAGCGGGACGCTACAATGAGCAGTTCTTC. Residues: CASRKLAGRYNEQFF.

This clonotype was detected a few times. The chain joins TRBV7-2 to TRBJ2-7; 9 bases match TRBD2. The CDR3 is 15 amino acids. Germline trimming cut 1 base from V and 1 base from J; bases unmatched to any gene: 2. In germline, CDR1 is SGHTA, CDR2 FQGNSA. The CDR3 region has the DNA TGTGCCAGCAGCTTAGAAGCGGGAGGTTCCTACGAGCAGTACTTC. Translation: CASSLEAGGSYEQYF.

The rearrangement uses TRBV20-1 and TRBJ1-4; D is ambiguous. CDR3 length: 13 amino acids. Trimming removed 5 bases at V and 3 bases at J, with 10 bases between. Germline CDR1 is DFQATT and CDR2 is SNEGSKA (reference sequence). In DNA form, the CDR3 reads TGCAGTGCTGTGTCAGGCGCTAATGAAAAACTGTTTTTT. Amino acids: CSAVSGANEKLFF.

The chain recombines TRBV18 with TRBJ1-2, with TRBD1 matching over 7 bases. Germline V gives CDR1 KGHSH, CDR2 LQKENI. V lost 4 bases to trimming and J lost 4 bases; unmatched junction nucleotides: 9. The CDR3 runs 15 residues. The CDR3 sequence: CASSLLGGETYGYTF. CDR3 sequence (DNA): TGTGCCAGCTCACTCCTAGGGGGCGAAACCTATGGCTACACCTTC.

This sequence joins TRBV7-9 and TRBJ1-2; tentatively, D is TRBD1 (6 bases). The CDR3 has 13 residues. Germline-derived CDR1 and CDR2 are SEHNR and FQNEAQ (reference sequence). V lost 8 bases to trimming and J lost 5 bases, with 15 bases between them. The CDR3 reads CASETGARYGYTF. The CDR3 DNA reads as TGTGCCAGCGAGACGGGGGCCCGTTATGGCTACACCTTC. The whole variable domain, filled in from reference TRBV7-9 and TRBJ1-2, reads DTGVSQNPRHKITKRGQNVTFRCDPISEHNRLYWYRQTLGQGPEFLTYFQNEAQLEKSRLLSDRFSAERPKGSFSTLEIQRTEQGDSAMYLCASETGARYGYTFGSGTRLTVV.

The table lists this clonotype with a few counts. CDR3 sequence: CASSQDKLAGSSYNEQFF. The CDR3, as DNA: TGTGCCAGCAGCCAAGATAAACTAGCGGGGAGCTCCTACAATGAGCAGTTCTTC. J is TRBJ2-1 and V is TRBV4-2; 10 bases align to TRBD2. The CDR3 consists of 18 residues. Germline V CDR1 and CDR2: LGHNA, YNFKEQ. With 0 bases clipped from V and 0 bases from J, the junction kept 5 bases outside the gene matches.